This passage covers 14 T cell receptor beta chains from one sample sequenced in a study of blood T cells in healthy people across ages. Then a second PCR, running about 6 to 11 cycles, was carried out with a sample-barcoded 5' primer and a J-beta primer mix. TCRdb analysed the 5' RACE reads with MiXCR anew, one entry per CDR3 protein. The sample includes about 780,000 distinct CDR3 sequences, about 59% of them seen just once. Sequencing input: blood. These TCRs come from a man aged 25 to 45 in good health.

This chain's CDR3 is CASSLEGTGGLDEQFF. DNA for the CDR3: TGTGCCAGCAGCTTGGAAGGGACAGGGGGTTTGGATGAGCAGTTCTTC. The rearrangement links TRBV11-3 to TRBJ2-1, with 11 bases matching TRBD1. The junction had 9 bases not matched to a gene; V was cut back by 3 bases and J by 8 bases. This CDR3 comprises 16 residues. The germline V gene has CDR1 SGHNT and CDR2 YENEEA.

This chain uses TRBV20-1 with TRBJ2-7; 8 bases align to TRBD2. Per germline, CDR1 DFQATT and CDR2 SNEGSKA (reference sequence). This CDR3 region has 15 residues. Trimming removed 3 bases from V and 2 bases from J; junction bases left unmatched: 9. In DNA form, the CDR3 reads TGCAGTGCTAGTGGAGCGGGGGCCGAGGCCTACGAGCAGTACTTC. Translated, it gives CSASGAGAEAYEQYF.

The chain's CDR3 is CASSPGWATDTEAFF. CDR3 nucleotides: TGTGCCAGCAGCCCTGGGTGGGCCACCGACACTGAAGCTTTCTTT. The gene calls are TRBV9 and TRBJ1-1; no clear D. The CDR3 contains 15 residues. The V gene's germline CDR1 is SGDLS and CDR2 YYNGEE. V was trimmed by 4 bases and J by 3 bases, leaving 16 bases between them.

This rearrangement joins TRBV6-6 to TRBJ2-3, with 12 bases lining up with TRBD2. Per the germline V gene, CDR1 is MNHNY and CDR2 is SVGAGI (reference sequence). The CDR3 sequence is 16 residues long. V was pared by 4 bases and J by 4 bases, with 6 bases of the junction left unmatched. CDR3 in amino acids: CASSSLAGGLPDTQYF. DNA of the CDR3: TGTGCCAGCAGTTCCCTAGCGGGGGGGCTGCCAGATACGCAGTATTTT.

Comments on this clonotype: One end of the junction does not line up with germline, which may come from a read error. The rearrangement links TRBV4-1 to TRBJ2-3; 15 positions match TRBD2. In germline, CDR1 is MGHRA, CDR2 YSYEKL. This CDR3 has 15 amino acids. The CDR3 here is CVSGLAGGQKDTQYF. CDR3 bases: TGCGTCAGCGGACTAGCGGGGGGGCAAAAAGATACGCAGTATTTT.

This clonotype turned up a few times. The chain links TRBV4-2 to TRBJ2-7, with 7 bases matching TRBD1. The J call is uncertain, as TRBJ2-5 better fits the DNA end. Germline loops: CDR1 LGHNA, CDR2 YNFKEQ. CDR3 length equals 16 residues. The CDR3 reads CASSQEFGTVGETQYF. The CDR3 DNA sequence: TGTGCCAGCAGCCAAGAATTTGGGACAGTGGGGGAGACCCAGTACTTC.

This clonotype was observed a few times. The chain links TRBV9 to TRBJ2-4; 8 bases line up with TRBD1. Trimming took 4 bases from V and 6 from J; bases not matched to a gene: 6. Germline CDR1 is SGDLS and CDR2 is YYNGEE. The CDR3 length is 14 residues. The CDR3 sequence is CASSLGTGGNIQYF. The DNA of the CDR3 is TGTGCCAGCAGCCTAGGGACAGGTGGAAACATTCAGTACTTC. Drawing the rest from reference TRBV9 and TRBJ2-4, the complete variable domain is DSGVTQTPKHLITATGQRVTLRCSPRSGDLSVYWYQQSLDQGLQFLIQYYNGEERAKGNILERFSAQQFPDLHSELNLSSLELGDSALYFCASSLGTGGNIQYFGAGTRLSVL.

The chain is built from TRBV2 and TRBJ1-1; D remains unclear. Germline V lookup: CDR1 SNHLY, CDR2 FYNNEI. V gave up 3 bases and J gave up 6 bases, with 5 bases separating them. The CDR3 spans 11 residues. CDR3 in DNA: TGTGCCAGCAGTGACTCTCCTGAAGCTTTCTTT. This codes for CASSDSPEAFF. The complete variable domain, with remaining parts taken from reference TRBV2 and TRBJ1-1, reads EPEVTQTPSHQVTQMGQEVILRCVPISNHLYFYWYRQILGQKVEFLVSFYNNEISEKSEIFDDQFSVERPDGSNFTLKIRSTKLEDSAMYFCASSDSPEAFFGQGTRLTVV.

The V call is TRBV7-8, the J call TRBJ1-2, with 7 bases that match TRBD1. This CDR3 spans 14 amino acids. V lost 5 bases, J lost 7 bases, and 10 bases stayed unmatched. CDR1 SGHVS and CDR2 FQNEAQ come from the germline V gene. The CDR3 DNA is TGTGCCAGCAGCCCTGGGGTCAGGGGGGTTGGCTACACCTTC. As protein: CASSPGVRGVGYTF.

This clonotype has more than one count but fewer than ten. J is TRBJ1-2 and V is TRBV6-6, with a weak D call TRBD1 (6 bases). The V gene's germline CDR1 is MNHNY and CDR2 SVGAGI (reference sequence). The V and J ends lost 5 bases and 5 bases respectively, with 9 bases between them. The CDR3 totals 12 residues. This CDR3 is CASSTGQYGYTF. CDR3 sequence (DNA): TGTGCCAGCAGTACCGGACAGTATGGCTACACCTTC.

The genes are TRBV24-1 and TRBJ2-4; unclear D gene. The CDR3 covers 13 residues. Germline V lookup: CDR1 KGHDR, CDR2 SFDVKD. V lost 5 bases to trimming and J lost 0 bases, with 4 bases between them. The DNA of the CDR3 is TGTGCCACCAGTGGAGAAGCCAAAAACATTCAGTACTTC. As protein: CATSGEAKNIQYF.

This chain joins TRBV5-1 and TRBJ2-3; 8 bases fit TRBD1. Per germline, CDR1 SGHRS and CDR2 YFSETQ. CDR3 length equals 14 residues. CDR3 nucleotides: TGCGTCACCACAGGGGGATTCGGCACAGATACGCAGTATTTT. It translates to CVTTGGFGTDTQYF.

The chain uses TRBV7-2 and TRBJ2-6; D is perhaps TRBD2 (6 bases). Germline CDR1 reads SGHTA; CDR2 reads FQGNSA. The V and J ends lost 6 bases and 2 bases respectively, with 14 bases between them. The CDR3 covers 16 residues. CDR3 residues: CASSQEGLPGANVLTF. CDR3 DNA: TGTGCCAGCAGTCAAGAGGGACTGCCTGGGGCCAACGTCCTGACTTTC.

Here the CDR3 DNA reads TGTGCCAGCAGCATAGACAGCTATAGCAATCAGCCCCAGCATTTT. Translation: CASSIDSYSNQPQHF. The V and J genes are TRBV7-8 and TRBJ1-5; tentatively, D is TRBD1 (5 bases). V was trimmed by 5 bases and J by 0 bases, leaving 11 bases between them. The germline gives CDR1 SGHVS, CDR2 FQNEAQ. This CDR3 has 15 residues. Full variable domain (outside the CDR3, taken from reference TRBV7-8 and TRBJ1-5): GAGVSQSPRYKVAKRGQDVALRCDPISGHVSLFWYQQALGQGPEFLTYFQNEAQLDKSGLPSDRFFAERPEGSVSTLKIQRTQQEDSAVYLCASSIDSYSNQPQHFGDGTRLSIL.